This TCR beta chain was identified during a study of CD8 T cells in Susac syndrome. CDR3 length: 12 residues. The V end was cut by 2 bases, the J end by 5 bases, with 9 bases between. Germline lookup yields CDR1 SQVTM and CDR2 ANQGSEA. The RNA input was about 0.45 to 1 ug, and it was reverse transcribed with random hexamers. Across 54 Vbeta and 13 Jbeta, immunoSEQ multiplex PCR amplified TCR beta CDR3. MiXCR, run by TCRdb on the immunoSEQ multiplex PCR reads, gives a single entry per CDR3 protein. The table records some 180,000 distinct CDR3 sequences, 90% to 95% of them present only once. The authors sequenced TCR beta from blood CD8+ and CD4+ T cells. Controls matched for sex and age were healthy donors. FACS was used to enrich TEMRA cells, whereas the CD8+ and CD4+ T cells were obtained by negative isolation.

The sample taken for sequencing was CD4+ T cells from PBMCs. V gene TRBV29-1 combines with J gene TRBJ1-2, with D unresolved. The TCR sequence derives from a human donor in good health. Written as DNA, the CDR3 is TGCAGCGTTGAATCCACTGCTTATGGCTACACCTTC. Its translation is CSVESTAYGYTF. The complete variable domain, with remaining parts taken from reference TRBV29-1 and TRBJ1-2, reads SAVISQKPSRDICQRGTSLTIQCQVDSQVTMMFWYRQQPGQSLTLIATANQGSEATYESGFVIDKFPISRPNLTFSTLTVSNMSPEDSSIYLCSVESTAYGYTFGSGTRLTVV.